This T cell receptor (beta chain) was identified in a study of shared clonotypes between healthy human individuals. This clone has more than one count but fewer than ten. The same CDR3 arises from other DNA sequences in this sample as well. The CDR3 has 11 residues. Germline CDR1 MNHEY, CDR2 SVGAGI. Trimming stripped 5 bases from V and 2 bases from J, with 3 bases between. Both subsets, CD45RA+ naive and CD45RA-negative memory, were split from the CD4+ cells. Clones were read by immunoSEQ multiplex PCR, and TCRdb kept only the in-frame ones, dropping some. The sample lists about 2.4 million clones; more than 90% were seen once.

Source material: naive CD4+ T cells sorted from blood. Subset described: CD45RA+ positively selected. The sequence derives from a man aged 18 to 30 in good health. V is TRBV6-5 and J is TRBJ1-1; no definite D call. The CDR3 spells CASSRNTEAFF. The CDR3 coding sequence is TGTGCCAGCAGTAGAAACACTGAAGCTTTCTTT.